This is a list of T cell receptor beta chains from one sample in a study of blood T cell dynamics during melanoma immunotherapy. The protocol was immunoSEQ multiplex PCR, while the TCRdb copy is restricted to in-frame clones and leaves out a portion. In the table there are about 900 clones, over 65% of which are singletons. Here the sequenced sample was CD8+ T cells from blood, taken from a patient treated with checkpoint blockade. The receptors were sampled from a human donor with melanoma. Each CDR3 is given with its conserved first and last residue. The D gene is left open where the match is weak. Size values are once, few and many counts, or a class for expanded clones, and some rows have none.

v_call	clone_size	d_call	j_call	cdr3_aa	cdr3_nt
TRBV27	-	-	TRBJ2-6	CASSHSGANVLTF	TGTGCCAGCAGTCACTCTGGGGCCAACGTCCTGACTTTC
TRBV15	-	-	TRBJ2-1	CATSTVATYNEQFF	TGTGCCACCAGCACGGTAGCGACCTACAATGAGCAGTTCTTC
TRBV28	-	-	TRBJ2-7	CASSPGTTVEQYF	TGTGCCAGCAGTCCAGGGACCACGGTGGAGCAGTACTTC
TRBV4-3	-	TRBD2	TRBJ2-7	CASSQGQGLAVTYEQYF	TGCGCCAGCAGCCAAGGGCAGGGACTAGCGGTAACCTACGAGCAGTACTTC
TRBV9	large	TRBD2	TRBJ2-5	CASSVSGRASETQYF	TGTGCCAGCAGCGTTAGCGGGAGGGCCTCGGAGACCCAGTACTTC
TRBV4-3	-	TRBD1	TRBJ1-1	CASSQDRAGGIGAFF	TGCGCCAGCAGCCAGGACAGGGCGGGGGGGATTGGGGCTTTCTTT
TRBV7-2	-	TRBD2	TRBJ2-7	CASSPSLGRAYEQYF	TGTGCCAGCAGCCCATCACTAGGGAGGGCCTACGAGCAGTACTTC
TRBV4-3	-	-	TRBJ1-1	CASSQGVSSGRRTEAFF	TGCGCCAGCAGCCAAGGGGTATCGTCGGGCCGGAGGACTGAAGCTTTCTTT
TRBV28	-	-	TRBJ1-1	CASSFQNMNTEAFF	TGTGCCAGCAGTTTCCAAAACATGAACACTGAAGCTTTCTTT
TRBV28	-	TRBD2	TRBJ2-7	CASRRTSGREYEQYF	TGTGCCAGCAGGAGGACTAGCGGGAGGGAGTACGAGCAGTACTTC
TRBV5-6	-	-	TRBJ1-3	CASSLWSGNTIYF	TGTGCCAGCAGCTTATGGTCTGGAAACACCATATATTTT
TRBV6-1	once	TRBD2	TRBJ2-1	CASRDLAGGANEQFF	TGTGCCAGCAGGGACCTAGCGGGAGGAGCCAATGAGCAGTTCTTC
TRBV7-8	-	-	TRBJ2-1	CASSLVRYNNEQFF	TGTGCCAGCAGCTTAGTCAGATACAACAATGAGCAGTTCTTC